This TCR beta chain was sequenced in a study of shared clonotypes between healthy human individuals. Sequenced by immunoSEQ multiplex PCR; TCRdb stores in-frame clones only, minus some. The profile shows approximately 720,000 clones, about 78% of them singletons. Germline V gene data show CDR1 as SGHNT and CDR2 as YYREEE (reference sequence). Trimming removed 4 bases from V and 6 bases from J; junction bases left unmatched: 13. This CDR3 has 17 amino acids. This clonotype was sampled from a young woman in good health. The genes are TRBV5-4 and TRBJ2-2, with 9 positions matching TRBD2. The sample taken for sequencing was memory CD4+ T cells sorted from blood. The sample's subset: CD45RA-negative fraction. The chain's CDR3 is CASSPEPGLARSGELFF. The DNA for the CDR3 is TGTGCCAGCAGCCCAGAACCGGGACTAGCACGGTCCGGGGAGCTGTTTTTT.